These 3 T cell receptor beta chains were sequenced from one sample in a study of T cell repertoires in cytomegalovirus infection. One entry per CDR3 protein, called by TCRdb with MiXCR from the reads. The sample yields some 900,000 distinct CDR3 sequences, around a third seen once. These receptors' targets are unknown. The starting material was cultured CD8+ T cells from PBMCs, obtained from culture after CMV antigen stimulation. The origin of the receptors is a human donor in good health (CMV status not recorded). Some clones in this sample may be carry-over from other donors' samples.

The chain uses TRBV11-1 and TRBJ2-3; TRBD2 is a possible D gene (5 bases). Trimming cost V 1 base and J 0 bases, with 14 bases left between them. The CDR3 loop spans 17 amino acids. Looked up from germline, CDR1 is SGHAT and CDR2 is FQDESV (reference sequence). DNA for the CDR3: TGTGCCAGCAGCTTAGAGGTCGCTAGCCCCAGCACAGATACGCAGTATTTT. Amino acids: CASSLEVASPSTDTQYF.

The chain recombines TRBV28 with TRBJ2-1; the match to TRBD2 covers 9 bases. Germline V gene sequence: CDR1 MDHEN, CDR2 SYDVKM. After removal of 6 bases from V and 8 bases from J, the junction contained 14 bases not matched to a gene. The CDR3 runs to 16 residues. CDR3 region: CASSPGLAPQLYEQFF. DNA of the CDR3: TGTGCCAGCAGCCCGGGACTAGCCCCCCAGCTCTATGAGCAGTTCTTC.

The rearrangement joins TRBV13 to TRBJ2-5; D uncertain. With 2 bases removed from V and 5 bases from J, the gap between germline ends came to 9 bases. The CDR3 loop spans 13 amino acids. Germline values: CDR1 PRHDT, CDR2 FYEKMQ (reference sequence). Written as DNA, the CDR3 is TGTGCCAGCAGCTTAAAAAGTGGGGAGACCCAGTACTTC. Protein: CASSLKSGETQYF.